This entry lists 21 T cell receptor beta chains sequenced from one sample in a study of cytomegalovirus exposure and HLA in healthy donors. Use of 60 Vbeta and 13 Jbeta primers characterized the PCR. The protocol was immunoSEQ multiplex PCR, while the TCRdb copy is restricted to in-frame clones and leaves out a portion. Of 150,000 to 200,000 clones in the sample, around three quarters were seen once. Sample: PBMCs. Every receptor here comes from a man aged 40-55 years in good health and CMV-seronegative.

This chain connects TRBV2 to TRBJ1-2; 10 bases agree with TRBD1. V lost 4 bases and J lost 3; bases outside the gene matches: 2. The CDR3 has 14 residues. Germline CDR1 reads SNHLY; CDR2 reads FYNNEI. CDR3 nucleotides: TGTGCCAGCAGTGTGGGACAGGGGTACTATGGCTACACCTTC. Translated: CASSVGQGYYGYTF.

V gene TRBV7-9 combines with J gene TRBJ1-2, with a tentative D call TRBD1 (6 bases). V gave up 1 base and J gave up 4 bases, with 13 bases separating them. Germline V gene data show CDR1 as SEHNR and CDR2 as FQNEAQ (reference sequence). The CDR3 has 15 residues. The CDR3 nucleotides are TGTGCCAGCAGCTTAGGACCCGGGACAACCTATGGCTACACCTTC. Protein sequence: CASSLGPGTTYGYTF. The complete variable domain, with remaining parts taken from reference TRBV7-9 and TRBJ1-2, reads DTGVSQNPRHKITKRGQNVTFRCDPISEHNRLYWYRQTLGQGPEFLTYFQNEAQLEKSRLLSDRFSAERPKGSFSTLEIQRTEQGDSAMYLCASSLGPGTTYGYTFGSGTRLTVV.

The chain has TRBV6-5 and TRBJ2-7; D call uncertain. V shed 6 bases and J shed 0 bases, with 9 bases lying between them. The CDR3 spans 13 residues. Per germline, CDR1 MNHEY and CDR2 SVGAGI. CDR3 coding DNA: TGTGCCAGCAGGCCCCCGAGCTCCTACGAGCAGTACTTC. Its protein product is CASRPPSSYEQYF.

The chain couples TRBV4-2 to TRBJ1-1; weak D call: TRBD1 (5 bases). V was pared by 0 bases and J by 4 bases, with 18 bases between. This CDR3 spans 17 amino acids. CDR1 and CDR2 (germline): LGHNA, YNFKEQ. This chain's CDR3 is CASSQDWGGTLRTEAFF. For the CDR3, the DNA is TGTGCCAGCAGCCAAGATTGGGGGGGAACGTTGCGCACTGAAGCTTTCTTT.

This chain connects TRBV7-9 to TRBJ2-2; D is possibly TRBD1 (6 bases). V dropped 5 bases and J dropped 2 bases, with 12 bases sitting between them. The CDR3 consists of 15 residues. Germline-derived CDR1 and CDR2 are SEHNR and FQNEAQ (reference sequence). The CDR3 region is CASSRWTANTGELFF. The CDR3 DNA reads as TGTGCCAGCAGCAGATGGACAGCAAACACCGGGGAGCTGTTTTTT.

In DNA form, the CDR3 reads TGCGCCAGCAGTCAGGGGGCAGGAGGCTACACCTTC. This sequence encodes CASSQGAGGYTF. The chain employs TRBV10-2 and TRBJ1-2; 8 nucleotides line up with TRBD1. The CDR3 is 12 amino acids. In germline, CDR1 is WSHSY, CDR2 SAAADI. V lost 5 bases, J lost 8 bases, and 4 bases stayed unmatched.

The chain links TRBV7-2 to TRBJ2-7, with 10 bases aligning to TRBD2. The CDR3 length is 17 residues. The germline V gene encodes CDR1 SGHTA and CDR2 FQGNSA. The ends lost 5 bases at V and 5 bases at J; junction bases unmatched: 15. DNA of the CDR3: TGTGCCAGCAGCCCGATGGTTACCCTAGCGGGAGCCGACGAGCAGTACTTC. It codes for CASSPMVTLAGADEQYF.

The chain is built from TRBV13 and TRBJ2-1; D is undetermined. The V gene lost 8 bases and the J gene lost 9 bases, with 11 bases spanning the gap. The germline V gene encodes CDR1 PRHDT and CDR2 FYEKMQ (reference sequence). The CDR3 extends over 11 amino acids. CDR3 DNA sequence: TGTGCCAGCGGTCGAGGTTTTGAGCAGTTCTTC. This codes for CASGRGFEQFF.

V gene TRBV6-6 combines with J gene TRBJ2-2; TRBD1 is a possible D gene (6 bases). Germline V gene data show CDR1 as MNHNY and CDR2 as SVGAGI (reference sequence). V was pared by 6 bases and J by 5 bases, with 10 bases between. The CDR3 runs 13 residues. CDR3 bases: TGTGCCAGCAGAGGGGGTGGGACCGGGGAGCTGTTTTTT. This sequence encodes CASRGGGTGELFF.

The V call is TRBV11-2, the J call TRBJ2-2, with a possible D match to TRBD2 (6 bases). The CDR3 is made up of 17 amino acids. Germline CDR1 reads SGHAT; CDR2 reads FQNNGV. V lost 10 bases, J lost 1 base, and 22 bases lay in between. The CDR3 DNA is TGTGCCACCACAAACGGTTACGCTAGCGAGAACACCGGGGAGCTGTTTTTT. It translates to CATTNGYASENTGELFF.

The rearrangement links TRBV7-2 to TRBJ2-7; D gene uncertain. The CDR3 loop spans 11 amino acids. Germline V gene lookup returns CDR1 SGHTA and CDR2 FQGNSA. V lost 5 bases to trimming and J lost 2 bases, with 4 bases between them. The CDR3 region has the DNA TGTGCCAGCAGCCTCCCCTACGAGCAGTACTTC. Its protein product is CASSLPYEQYF. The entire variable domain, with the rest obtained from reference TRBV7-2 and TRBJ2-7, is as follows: GAGVSQSPSNKVTEKGKDVELRCDPISGHTALYWYRQSLGQGLEFLIYFQGNSAPDKSGLPSDRFSAERTGGSVSTLTIQRTQQEDSAVYLCASSLPYEQYFGPGTRLTVT.

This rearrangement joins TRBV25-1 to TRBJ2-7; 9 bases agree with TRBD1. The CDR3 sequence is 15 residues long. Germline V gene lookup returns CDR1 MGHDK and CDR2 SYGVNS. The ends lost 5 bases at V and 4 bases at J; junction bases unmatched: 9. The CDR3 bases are TGTGCCAGCAGTAATCCGGGACAGGGTGTGTACGAGCAGTACTTC. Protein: CASSNPGQGVYEQYF.

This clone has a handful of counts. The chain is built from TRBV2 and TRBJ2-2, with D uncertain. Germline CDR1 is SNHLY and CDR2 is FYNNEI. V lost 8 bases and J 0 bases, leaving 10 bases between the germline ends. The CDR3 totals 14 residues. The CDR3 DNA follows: TGTGCCAGCCGCGGCGGAGCGAACACCGGGGAGCTGTTTTTT. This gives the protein CASRGGANTGELFF.

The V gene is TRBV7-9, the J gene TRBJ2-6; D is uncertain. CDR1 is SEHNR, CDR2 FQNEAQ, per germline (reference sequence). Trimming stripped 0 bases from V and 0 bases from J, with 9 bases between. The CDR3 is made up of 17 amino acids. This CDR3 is CASSLARPGSGANVLTF. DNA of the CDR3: TGTGCCAGCAGCTTAGCGCGGCCGGGCTCTGGGGCCAACGTCCTGACTTTC. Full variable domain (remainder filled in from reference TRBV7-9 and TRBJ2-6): DTGVSQNPRHKITKRGQNVTFRCDPISEHNRLYWYRQTLGQGPEFLTYFQNEAQLEKSRLLSDRFSAERPKGSFSTLEIQRTEQGDSAMYLCASSLARPGSGANVLTFGAGSRLTVL.

CDR3 sequence reads: CAWSVNQDEAFF. The CDR3, as DNA: TGTGCCTGGAGTGTTAATCAGGATGAAGCTTTCTTT. This chain joins TRBV30 and TRBJ1-1; D is undetermined. V was clipped by 0 bases and J by 7 bases, with 9 bases between them. Germline values: CDR1 GTSNPN, CDR2 SVGIG (reference sequence). The CDR3 loop spans 12 amino acids.

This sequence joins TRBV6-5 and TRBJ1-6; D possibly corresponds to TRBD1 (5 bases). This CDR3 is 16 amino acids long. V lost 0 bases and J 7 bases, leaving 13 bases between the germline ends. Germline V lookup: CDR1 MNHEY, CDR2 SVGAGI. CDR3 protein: CASSYSAAGLNSPLHF. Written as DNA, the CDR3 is TGTGCCAGCAGTTACTCGGCGGCAGGGCTAAATTCACCCCTCCACTTT.

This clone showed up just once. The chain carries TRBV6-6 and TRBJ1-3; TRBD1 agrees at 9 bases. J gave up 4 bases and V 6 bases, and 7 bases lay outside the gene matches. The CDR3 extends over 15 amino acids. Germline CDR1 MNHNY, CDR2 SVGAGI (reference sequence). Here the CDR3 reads CASSPGQGRGNTIYF. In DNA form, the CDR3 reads TGTGCCAGCAGCCCAGGACAGGGGCGCGGAAACACCATATATTTT.

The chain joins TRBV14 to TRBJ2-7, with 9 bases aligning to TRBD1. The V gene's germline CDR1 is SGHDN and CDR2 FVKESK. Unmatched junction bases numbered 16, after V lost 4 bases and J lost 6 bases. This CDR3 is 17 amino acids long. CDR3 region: CASSPILPRDRVLEQYF. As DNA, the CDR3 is TGTGCCAGCAGCCCTATCCTCCCCCGGGACAGGGTACTCGAGCAGTACTTC.

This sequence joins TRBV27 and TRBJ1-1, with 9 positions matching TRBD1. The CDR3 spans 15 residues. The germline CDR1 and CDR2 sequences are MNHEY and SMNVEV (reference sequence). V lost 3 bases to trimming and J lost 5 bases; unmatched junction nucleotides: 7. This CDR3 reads CASSFLQGAGTEAFF. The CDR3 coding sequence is TGTGCCAGCAGTTTTCTACAGGGGGCTGGAACTGAAGCTTTCTTT.

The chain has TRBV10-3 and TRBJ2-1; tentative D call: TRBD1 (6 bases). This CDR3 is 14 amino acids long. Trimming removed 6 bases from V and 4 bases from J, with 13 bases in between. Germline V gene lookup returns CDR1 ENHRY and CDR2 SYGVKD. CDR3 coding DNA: TGTGCCATCAGGGGACACACCGCGTACAATGAGCAGTTCTTC. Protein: CAIRGHTAYNEQFF.

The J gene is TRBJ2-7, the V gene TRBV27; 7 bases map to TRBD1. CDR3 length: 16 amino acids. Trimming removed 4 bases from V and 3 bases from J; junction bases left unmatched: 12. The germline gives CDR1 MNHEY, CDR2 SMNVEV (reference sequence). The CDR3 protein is CASSSRTQGPIYEQYF. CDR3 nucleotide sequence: TGTGCCAGCAGTTCGCGGACACAGGGGCCCATCTACGAGCAGTACTTC.